This TCR beta chain was captured by sequencing in a study of blood T cell repertoires in COVID-19. The CDR3 is made up of 13 amino acids. Between the trimmed V and J ends, which lost 4 bases and 4 bases, there was a span of 10 bases. Here immunoSEQ multiplex PCR was the method, and the copy in TCRdb shows in-frame clones only, minus some. The sample shows hundreds of thousands of clones, 80% to 90% of them seen only once. Material: PBMCs or T cells enriched from blood (not recorded which). The chain carries TRBV12-3 or TRBV12-4 and TRBJ1-1; the D gene is possibly TRBD1 (5 bases). This TCR was sampled from a man aged 25-40 years who had recovered from COVID-19. This chain's CDR3 is CASSYMGGTEAFF. The CDR3, as DNA: TGTGCCAGCAGTTATATGGGGGGCACTGAAGCTTTCTTT.